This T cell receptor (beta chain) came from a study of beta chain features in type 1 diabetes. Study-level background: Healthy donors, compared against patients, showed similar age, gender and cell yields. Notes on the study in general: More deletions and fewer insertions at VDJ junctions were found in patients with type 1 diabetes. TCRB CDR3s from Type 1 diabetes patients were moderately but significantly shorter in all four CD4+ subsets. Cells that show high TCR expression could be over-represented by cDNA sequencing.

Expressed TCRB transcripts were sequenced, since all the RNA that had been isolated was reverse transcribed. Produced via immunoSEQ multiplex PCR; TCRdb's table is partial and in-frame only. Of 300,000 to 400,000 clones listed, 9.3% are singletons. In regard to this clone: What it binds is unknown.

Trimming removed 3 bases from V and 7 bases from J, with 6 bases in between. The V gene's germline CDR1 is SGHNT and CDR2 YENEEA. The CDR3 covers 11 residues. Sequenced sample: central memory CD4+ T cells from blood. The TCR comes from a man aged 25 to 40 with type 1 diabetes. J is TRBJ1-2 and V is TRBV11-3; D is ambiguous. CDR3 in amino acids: CASSFRAGYTF. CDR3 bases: TGTGCCAGCAGCTTTCGCGCTGGCTACACCTTC.